The 29 T cell receptor beta chains presented below share a single source sample, sequenced in a study of cytomegalovirus exposure and HLA in healthy donors. A multiplex PCR was run with 60 Vbeta primers and 13 Jbeta primers. Data came from immunoSEQ multiplex PCR; TCRdb stores just in-frame clones and leaves some out. The top ten hold about 4.3% of the sample, which has 85,000 to 130,000 clones, approximately 70% seen once. Sequences were obtained from PBMCs. The receptors stem from a woman under 30 in good health and CMV-seropositive.

Regarding this clone: Other DNA sequences in the same sample also yield this CDR3. This chain joins TRBV4-3 and TRBJ2-3; D perhaps matches TRBD2 (5 bases). V was shortened by 0 bases and J by 1 base, with 8 bases between the two germline ends. The CDR3 consists of 15 residues. The V gene's germline CDR1 is LGHNA and CDR2 YSLEER. The chain's CDR3 is CASSQDFGGTDTQYF. The DNA of the CDR3 is TGCGCCAGCAGCCAAGATTTCGGGGGCACAGATACGCAGTATTTT.

V gene TRBV7-2 combines with J gene TRBJ2-7, with TRBD2 as a possible D gene (6 bases). Deletions cut 3 bases from V and 7 bases from J, with 16 bases between. The CDR3 totals 14 residues. CDR1 is SGHTA, CDR2 FQGNSA, per germline. The CDR3 reads CASSFTTGVREQYF. CDR3 DNA: TGTGCCAGCAGCTTTACGACGGGAGTGCGGGAGCAGTACTTC.

The chain carries TRBV28 and TRBJ2-5; TRBD1 might be the D (6 bases). Trimming took off 5 bases at V and 5 bases at J, with 12 bases between the two ends. The CDR3 spans 13 residues. Germline lookup yields CDR1 MDHEN and CDR2 SYDVKM. CDR3 region: CASSPHDRETQYF. The CDR3 region has the DNA TGTGCCAGCAGTCCCCACGACAGGGAGACCCAGTACTTC.

This chain joins TRBV19 and TRBJ2-2; 8 nucleotides line up with TRBD2. The CDR3 is made up of 14 amino acids. Unmatched junction bases numbered 7, after V lost 7 bases and J lost 6 bases. The germline gives CDR1 LNHDA, CDR2 SQIVND (reference sequence). DNA of the CDR3: TGTGCCAGTAAGGACGGGAGGGAGGCCGGGGAGCTGTTTTTT. This encodes CASKDGREAGELFF.

Notes on this clone: The sample carries other DNA sequences with the same CDR3. The rearrangement links TRBV28 to TRBJ1-5, with 10 bases fitting TRBD1. CDR1 and CDR2 (germline): MDHEN, SYDVKM. The length of the CDR3 is 17 residues. J lost 0 bases, V lost 7 bases, and 9 bases had no gene match. This CDR3 reads CASTSGDRGNSNQPQHF. CDR3 DNA sequence: TGTGCCAGCACCTCAGGGGACAGGGGAAATAGCAATCAGCCCCAGCATTTT.

The rearrangement uses TRBV18 and TRBJ1-5, with D possibly matching TRBD1 (5 bases). Trimming removed 3 bases at V and 0 bases at J, with 15 bases between. The CDR3 runs to 17 residues. In germline, CDR1 is KGHSH, CDR2 LQKENI. For the CDR3, the DNA is TGTGCCAGCTCACCCCTCCGCGCAGGGAATAGCAATCAGCCCCAGCATTTT. Its protein is CASSPLRAGNSNQPQHF.

The chain recombines TRBV6-4 with TRBJ2-1; 11 nucleotides align to TRBD2. The CDR3 runs 15 residues. The V gene's germline CDR1 is MRHNA and CDR2 SNTAGT. J gave up 6 bases and V 5 bases, and 6 bases lay outside the gene matches. This CDR3 reads CASSPALAGGNEQFF. The CDR3 nucleotides read TGTGCCAGCAGTCCGGCCCTAGCGGGAGGCAATGAGCAGTTCTTC.

This chain uses TRBV5-4 with TRBJ2-1; TRBD2 matches 7 bases. Germline CDR1 reads SGHNT; CDR2 reads YYREEE (reference sequence). With 10 bases clipped from V and 0 bases from J, the junction kept 7 bases outside the gene matches. This CDR3 contains 14 residues. The CDR3 bases are TGTGCCCAGGGCCCTAGCGGCTCCTACAATGAGCAGTTCTTC. This translates into CAQGPSGSYNEQFF.

This clone was detected a few times. CDR3 sequence: CSAILGHLNTGELFF. As DNA, the CDR3 is TGCAGCGCGATCTTGGGACACTTGAACACCGGGGAGCTGTTTTTT. This sequence joins TRBV29-1 and TRBJ2-2, with a weak D call TRBD1 (6 bases). V gave up 7 bases and J gave up 1 base, with 16 bases separating them. The CDR3 covers 15 residues. CDR1 SQVTM and CDR2 ANQGSEA come from the germline V gene.

The V and J genes are TRBV7-9 and TRBJ2-5, with a tentative D call TRBD2 (5 bases). Germline CDR1 is SEHNR and CDR2 is FQNEAQ (reference sequence). Trimming removed 3 bases at V and 1 base at J, with 18 bases between. This CDR3 contains 17 residues. The CDR3 is CASSLASRRISQETQYF. CDR3 DNA: TGTGCCAGCAGCTTGGCTAGCAGACGTATTAGCCAAGAGACCCAGTACTTC.

This rearrangement joins TRBV7-8 to TRBJ2-3; maybe TRBD1 (5 bases). V lost 0 bases and J 1 base, leaving 17 bases between the germline ends. Germline CDR1 and CDR2: SGHVS and FQNEAQ. This CDR3 has 18 amino acids. The CDR3 protein is CASSLAFRVSPGTDTQYF. The CDR3 nucleotides are TGTGCCAGCAGCTTAGCCTTCAGGGTGTCCCCCGGCACAGATACGCAGTATTTT. The full variable domain, its missing parts supplied by reference TRBV7-8 and TRBJ2-3, is GAGVSQSPRYKVAKRGQDVALRCDPISGHVSLFWYQQALGQGPEFLTYFQNEAQLDKSGLPSDRFFAERPEGSVSTLKIQRTQQEDSAVYLCASSLAFRVSPGTDTQYFGPGTRLTVL.

The gene calls are TRBV9 and TRBJ2-3, with D perhaps TRBD2 (6 bases). The germline gives CDR1 SGDLS, CDR2 YYNGEE. V was trimmed by 4 bases and J by 0 bases, leaving 15 bases between them. CDR3 length equals 16 residues. The CDR3 sequence: CASSSGTLLSTDTQYF. The CDR3 DNA sequence: TGTGCCAGCAGCTCAGGGACTTTGCTAAGCACAGATACGCAGTATTTT.

The CDR3 sequence: CASSQDLGQGGETQYF. In DNA, the CDR3 is TGCGCCAGCAGCCAAGATTTGGGACAGGGCGGGGAGACCCAGTACTTC. The rearrangement uses TRBV4-3 and TRBJ2-5, with TRBD1 matching over 9 bases. With 0 bases clipped from V and 5 bases from J, the junction kept 7 bases outside the gene matches. CDR3 length: 16 amino acids. Looked up from germline, CDR1 is LGHNA and CDR2 is YSLEER.

The gene calls are TRBV27 and TRBJ1-5, with D perhaps TRBD1 (6 bases). V lost 6 bases and J lost 7, with 22 bases in between. The germline CDR1 and CDR2 sequences are MNHEY and SMNVEV (reference sequence). There are 16 residues in the CDR3. CDR3 sequence: CASSLAGGGSGQPQHF. CDR3 DNA: TGTGCCAGCAGCCTAGCGGGGGGCGGTTCGGGCCAGCCCCAGCATTTT.

The rearrangement links TRBV5-1 to TRBJ2-3; 15 nucleotides align to TRBD2. J gave up 3 bases and V 5 bases, and 4 bases lay outside the gene matches. CDR3 length: 16 residues. The V gene's germline CDR1 is SGHRS and CDR2 YFSETQ. The CDR3 region is CASRPGTSGRTDTQYF. The CDR3 DNA is TGCGCCAGCAGGCCTGGGACTAGCGGGAGGACAGATACGCAGTATTTT.

This chain connects TRBV30 to TRBJ2-1; D is unclear. CDR3 length: 16 residues. Trimming took off 4 bases at V and 0 bases at J, with 16 bases between the two ends. The V gene's germline CDR1 is GTSNPN and CDR2 SVGIG (reference sequence). Here the CDR3 DNA reads TGTGCCTGGACCCACGCGACTTCTAGCTCCTACAATGAGCAGTTCTTC. Its protein is CAWTHATSSSYNEQFF.

V is TRBV28 and J is TRBJ1-5; D is perhaps TRBD1 (5 bases). V lost 6 bases to trimming and J lost 4 bases, with 13 bases between them. CDR1 and CDR2 (germline): MDHEN, SYDVKM. The CDR3 extends over 14 amino acids. In DNA, the CDR3 is TGTGCCAGCAGGTTCCCGGGGGGTAATCAGCCCCAGCATTTT. Its translation is CASRFPGGNQPQHF. The variable domain in full, completed from reference TRBV28 and TRBJ1-5, reads DVKVTQSSRYLVKRTGEKVFLECVQDMDHENMFWYRQDPGLGLRLIYFSYDVKMKEKGDIPEGYSVSREKKERFSLILESASTNQTSMYLCASRFPGGNQPQHFGDGTRLSIL.

The rearrangement uses TRBV6-1 and TRBJ1-1; 7 nucleotides agree with TRBD1. CDR3 length: 15 residues. Germline-derived CDR1 and CDR2 are MNHNS and SASEGT. Trimming at V came to 3 bases and at J to 5 bases, leaving 9 bases not matched to a gene. CDR3 DNA sequence: TGTGCCAGCAGTGAGAAGACGACAGGGACGACTGAAGCTTTCTTT. Its translation is CASSEKTTGTTEAFF.

This clone was seen a few times. The chain employs TRBV6-5 and TRBJ1-3; 7 bases line up with TRBD1. Germline V gives CDR1 MNHEY, CDR2 SVGAGI. J was trimmed by 0 bases and V by 8 bases; bases with no gene match: 7. There are 15 residues in the CDR3. The CDR3, as DNA: TGTGCCAGCTCATCTGCAGGGGGCTCTGGAAACACCATATATTTT. Protein product: CASSSAGGSGNTIYF.

This clone was recorded once. The genes are TRBV6-5 and TRBJ1-3; 7 nucleotides match TRBD1. The CDR3 length is 12 residues. The germline CDR1 and CDR2 sequences are MNHEY and SVGAGI. V was clipped by 10 bases and J by 2 bases; unmatched bases: 2. The CDR3 DNA reads as TGTGCCACTACAGGGGCTGGAAACACCATATATTTT. It specifies CATTGAGNTIYF.

The table lists this clone with a count of one. This sequence joins TRBV18 and TRBJ2-2; 9 nucleotides align to TRBD1. The V segment lost 2 bases and the J segment 5 bases; nucleotides outside the gene matches: 6. In germline, CDR1 is KGHSH, CDR2 LQKENI. The CDR3 has 16 amino acids. Written as DNA, the CDR3 is TGTGCCAGCTCACCATTGGGACAGGGCGCAACCGGGGAGCTGTTTTTT. It is translated as CASSPLGQGATGELFF.

The chain carries TRBV5-6 and TRBJ2-7, with D possibly being TRBD1 (6 bases). CDR3 length: 14 residues. V was shortened by 7 bases and J by 7 bases, with 21 bases between the two germline ends. Germline-derived CDR1 and CDR2 are SGHDT and YYEEEE. The CDR3 protein is CASRPRLGAGEQYF. The CDR3 coding sequence is TGTGCCAGCCGCCCCCGACTGGGGGCAGGGGAGCAGTACTTC.

The chain joins TRBV7-6 to TRBJ2-5, with D possibly matching TRBD1 (6 bases). V was trimmed by 4 bases and J by 2 bases, leaving 8 bases between them. Germline V gene data show CDR1 as SGHVS and CDR2 as FNYEAQ. This CDR3 has 13 amino acids. The CDR3, as DNA: TGTGCCAGCAGCTGGGGACAACAAGAGACCCAGTACTTC. This gives the protein CASSWGQQETQYF.

The V call is TRBV28, the J call TRBJ2-5; 7 positions agree with TRBD2. V lost 5 bases to trimming and J lost 1 base; unmatched junction nucleotides: 7. The CDR3 consists of 15 residues. Germline V lookup: CDR1 MDHEN, CDR2 SYDVKM. CDR3 residues: CASSHSGLVQETQYF. The CDR3 DNA reads as TGTGCCAGCAGTCACTCAGGACTAGTCCAAGAGACCCAGTACTTC.

The chain recombines TRBV28 with TRBJ2-5; 7 bases fit TRBD2. V shed 8 bases, J shed 3 bases, and the junction held 3 bases outside the gene matches. The CDR3 length is 12 residues. Germline assignment: CDR1 MDHEN and CDR2 SYDVKM. The DNA for the CDR3 is TGTGCCAGCGGGGACTACGAAGAGACCCAGTACTTC. It encodes CASGDYEETQYF.

This chain joins TRBV14 and TRBJ2-1; D ambiguous. V was clipped by 1 base and J by 4 bases, with 11 bases between them. The CDR3 covers 15 residues. Germline CDR1 SGHDN, CDR2 FVKESK. The CDR3 coding sequence is TGTGCCAGCAGCCAAGGGGTGGGCTGGTACAATGAGCAGTTCTTC. Its translation: CASSQGVGWYNEQFF.

The rearrangement uses TRBV12-5 and TRBJ1-1, with no clear D. Germline V gene data show CDR1 as LGHNT and CDR2 as FRNRAP. The V gene lost 2 bases and the J gene lost 10 bases, with 14 bases spanning the gap. The CDR3 extends over 13 amino acids. The CDR3 coding sequence is TGTGCTAGTGGTTTGTCGGAGGGATATGCAGCTTTCTTT. It specifies CASGLSEGYAAFF. The variable domain in full, with the rest retrieved from reference TRBV12-5 and TRBJ1-1, is DARVTQTPRHKVTEMGQEVTMRCQPILGHNTVFWYRQTMMQGLELLAYFRNRAPLDDSGMPKDRFSAEMPDATLATLKIQPSEPRDSAVYFCASGLSEGYAAFFGQGTRLTVV.

The V call is TRBV11-1, the J call TRBJ2-2, with 10 positions matching TRBD1. This CDR3 is 15 amino acids long. Trimming removed 3 bases from V and 7 bases from J; junction bases left unmatched: 5. The germline V gene encodes CDR1 SGHAT and CDR2 FQDESV (reference sequence). The CDR3 loop is CASSFTGQGIGELFF. For the CDR3, the DNA is TGTGCCAGCAGCTTCACGGGACAGGGGATCGGGGAGCTGTTTTTT.

This chain connects TRBV6-4 to TRBJ2-1; 10 bases fit TRBD2. This CDR3 has 16 residues. V gave up 3 bases and J gave up 6 bases; unmatched junction bases: 8. CDR1 and CDR2 (germline): MRHNA, SNTAGT. DNA for the CDR3: TGTGCCAGCAGTGATTTTATAACTAGCGGGACCAATGAGCAGTTCTTC. Its translation: CASSDFITSGTNEQFF.